This T cell receptor beta chain was sequenced during a study of T cells after yellow fever vaccination (dated by TCRdb to the late 2010s). Some background on the complete study: Libraries from fractions with low cell numbers were prepared with the SMART-Seq v4 Ultra Low Input RNA kit. To follow T-cell clones before and after primary and booster YFV17D yellow fever vaccination, bulk TCR alpha and beta repertoires were sequenced over time. The cohort comprised two healthy male donors, one aged 18 to 30 and one aged 30 to 39 years. Blood samples were taken at several timepoints before and after primary and secondary immunization, and bulk PBMC replicates and cell subsets were isolated.

The germline V gene provides CDR1 LGHNA and CDR2 YSLEER. The junction shows trimming of 1 base on V and 1 base on J, and the gene matches do not reach 5 bases of it. Counted from cysteine to phenylalanine, this CDR3 has 16 amino acids. Of all the DNA, just the CDR3 is kept, 48 bases in frame from base 1. Sequencing was carried out with an Illumina NovaSeq 6000. Synthesis of TCR cDNA relied on 5'RACE template switching, a step that introduced a universal primer site along with unique molecular identifiers. Priming for cDNA synthesis came from both the TCR alpha and TCR beta constant segments. Libraries were amplified in two PCR steps, with sample barcodes and sequencing adapters added in the second step. Libraries were sequenced on Illumina HiSeq 2500 (2x100 bp) or NovaSeq (2x150 bp). The authors' pipeline ran thus. MIGEC was used to demultiplex reads and collapse the reads into UMI consensus sequences, and MiXCR was used for V(D)J alignment. Vaccine-responding clonotypes were defined with edgeR using replicate PBMC samples, requiring FDR below 0.01 and a log2 fold change above 5 up to day 15. Each bulk clonotype received a CD4 or CD8 identity based on whether the sequenced CD4 or CD8 repertoire contained that clonotype at higher abundance. TCRdb redid the processing of the public reads, applying fastp at Q25 and MiXCR, and retained in-frame beta chains. Each entry is one CDR3 protein sequence, shown with its most common DNA and genes. These V and J calls are TCRdb output, not the study's own analysis. The table for this sample lists about 340,000 distinct CDR3 sequences; 3% to 4.5% of them were counted only once. Roughly 24% of the sample is held by the ten biggest clonotypes.

The treatment or condition label, read with the paper, signifies: live attenuated yellow fever vaccine strain. At each blood-draw timepoint, two biological replicates of bulk PBMCs were obtained. A standard Ficoll-Paque protocol was used to isolate PBMCs from peripheral blood. RNA was extracted with TriZol from bulk PBMCs, CD4 and CD8 fractions, and dextramer-positive and dextramer-negative fractions. This clonotype was counted at least ten times. What antigen it recognizes has not been identified. No per-base quality is available; no much larger clone lies one base away. The research as a whole found: Because the study included only two donors, the extent to which the findings can be generalized is limited. The secondary T-cell response was weaker than the primary response but faster, peaking on day 5 instead of day 15. A small fraction of clonotypes showed up in both the CD4 and CD8 compartments, probably as a result of convergent recombination. Computational filtering was required because FACS-sorted repertoires could contain abundant contaminating clonotypes from the bulk population. After the booster, most clones that had expanded after primary vaccination were detected again (around 95% of CD4 and 70% to 90% of CD8), suggesting broad maintenance of memory.

The sequencing used PBMCs, collected 5 days after the yellow fever booster vaccination. The source of this sequence is a man aged 18 to 30 who received the YFV17D yellow fever vaccine. The receptor chain draws on TRBV4-3 and TRBJ1-1, and 8 junction bases match TRBD1. The nucleotides read TGCGCCAGCAGCCAAGTCAGGGGGCGGGGGAACACTGAAGCTTTCTTT. This translates into CASSQVRGRGNTEAFF.